The 27 T cell receptor beta chains below all came from one sample that was sequenced in a study of blood T cell repertoires in COVID-19. The protocol was immunoSEQ multiplex PCR, while the TCRdb copy is restricted to in-frame clones and leaves out a portion. Altogether more than 250,000 clones are present, 70% to 90% being singletons, with the ten largest covering 1.5% to 2%. Sequenced material: peripheral blood. Receptor source: a woman under 40 with COVID-19, enrolled during active disease.

The chain couples TRBV7-6 to TRBJ1-1; 8 nucleotides agree with TRBD1. Germline-derived CDR1 and CDR2 are SGHVS and FNYEAQ. The CDR3 loop spans 17 amino acids. V shed 5 bases, J shed 4 bases, and the junction held 15 bases outside the gene matches. CDR3 region: CASSSYRDRTGGTEAFF. CDR3 nucleotides: TGTGCCAGCAGCAGTTACCGAGATAGAACAGGGGGCACTGAAGCTTTCTTT. The whole variable domain, remainder taken from reference TRBV7-6 and TRBJ1-1, is GAGVSQSPRYKVTKRGQDVALRCDPISGHVSLYWYRQALGQGPEFLTYFNYEAQQDKSGLPNDRFSAERPEGSISTLTIQRTEQRDSAMYRCASSSYRDRTGGTEAFFGQGTRLTVV.

The V call is TRBV29-1, the J call TRBJ1-2; unclear D gene. Germline values: CDR1 SQVTM, CDR2 ANQGSEA. V lost 3 bases and J lost 2, with 7 bases in between. The CDR3 is 12 residues long. The CDR3 spells CSVENSNYGYTF. In DNA form, the CDR3 reads TGCAGCGTTGAGAACAGCAACTATGGCTACACCTTC.

This clone appeared a single time. The V gene is TRBV29-1, the J gene TRBJ1-1; TRBD1 agrees at 11 bases. The CDR3 sequence is 16 residues long. Germline V lookup: CDR1 SQVTM, CDR2 ANQGSEA. V dropped 3 bases and J dropped 3; count of bases not matched to a gene: 9. CDR3 protein: CSVDGTGGLRDTEAFF. The CDR3 DNA reads as TGCAGCGTTGATGGGACAGGGGGTCTGCGAGACACTGAAGCTTTCTTT.

The chain joins TRBV7-6 to TRBJ2-7, with D perhaps TRBD2 (6 bases). The CDR3 spans 15 residues. V gave up 5 bases and J gave up 2 bases, with 16 bases separating them. Germline lookup yields CDR1 SGHVS and CDR2 FNYEAQ. The CDR3 spells CASSPPNERAYEQYF. The CDR3 nucleotides are TGTGCCAGCAGCCCCCCCAACGAGCGGGCCTACGAGCAGTACTTC. Variable domain in full (rest from reference TRBV7-6 and TRBJ2-7): GAGVSQSPRYKVTKRGQDVALRCDPISGHVSLYWYRQALGQGPEFLTYFNYEAQQDKSGLPNDRFSAERPEGSISTLTIQRTEQRDSAMYRCASSPPNERAYEQYFGPGTRLTVT.

The chain recombines TRBV18 with TRBJ1-2; 7 nucleotides match TRBD1. Trimming removed 4 bases from V and 3 bases from J; junction bases left unmatched: 5. CDR1 and CDR2 (germline): KGHSH, LQKENI. This CDR3 contains 14 residues. The CDR3 DNA sequence: TGTGCCAGCTCACGAGGACAGGCGGACTATGGCTACACCTTC. Its translation: CASSRGQADYGYTF.

This clone appeared a single time. The V gene is TRBV5-5, the J gene TRBJ2-2; 7 bases line up with TRBD1. CDR3 length: 14 amino acids. V lost 6 bases, J lost 1 base, and 3 bases stayed unmatched. Per the germline V gene, CDR1 is SGHKS and CDR2 is YYEKEE (reference sequence). CDR3 nucleotides: TGTGCCAGCACTCGGGACAGGAACACCGGGGAGCTGTTTTTT. It is translated as CASTRDRNTGELFF.

The chain has TRBV28 and TRBJ2-7; TRBD1 agrees at 7 bases. V shed 5 bases, J shed 4 bases, and the junction held 2 bases outside the gene matches. Germline CDR1 and CDR2: MDHEN and SYDVKM. The CDR3 length is 12 residues. Here the CDR3 reads CASSLTGYEQYV. CDR3 DNA: TGTGCCAGCAGTCTGACAGGGTACGAGCAGTACGTC.

This chain uses TRBV25-1 with TRBJ2-1; D gene ambiguous. The CDR3 runs to 14 residues. Germline lookup yields CDR1 MGHDK and CDR2 SYGVNS. V was trimmed by 6 bases and J by 8 bases, leaving 17 bases between them. CDR3 bases: TGTGCCAGCAGGGCGAGCGCTTTAGTGTATGAGCAGTTCTTC. It is translated as CASRASALVYEQFF.

The rearrangement uses TRBV27 and TRBJ1-1; TRBD1 is a possible D gene (6 bases). Trimming removed 0 bases from V and 6 bases from J, with 14 bases in between. The CDR3 covers 15 residues. Germline assignment: CDR1 MNHEY and CDR2 SMNVEV (reference sequence). CDR3 loop: CASSLSVGGGSEAFF. CDR3 DNA sequence: TGTGCCAGCAGTTTATCTGTGGGCGGGGGCTCTGAAGCTTTCTTT.

The chain carries TRBV28 and TRBJ2-1, with 9 bases identical to TRBD2. Trimming took 6 bases from V and 6 from J; bases not matched to a gene: 9. CDR1 is MDHEN, CDR2 SYDVKM, per germline. This CDR3 comprises 15 residues. CDR3 nucleotide sequence: TGTGCCAGCAGAGCCCCTCGGACTAGCGTCAATGAGCAGTTCTTC. Translated: CASRAPRTSVNEQFF.

The rearrangement uses TRBV19 and TRBJ1-1, with no clear D. The CDR3 is made up of 16 amino acids. Germline V lookup: CDR1 LNHDA, CDR2 SQIVND (reference sequence). The V and J ends lost 5 bases and 1 base respectively, with 17 bases between them. CDR3 DNA: TGTGCCAGTAGTGTCGGCGTTGGAGGAGAGAACACTGAAGCTTTCTTT. As protein: CASSVGVGGENTEAFF.

This rearrangement joins TRBV10-2 to TRBJ1-6; perhaps TRBD1 as D (6 bases). This CDR3 is built from 13 residues. Between the trimmed V and J ends, which lost 5 bases and 6 bases, there was a span of 8 bases. CDR1 WSHSY and CDR2 SAAADI come from the germline V gene. CDR3 coding DNA: TGCGCCAGCAGTCGACAGGCTAATTCACCCCTCCACTTT. It specifies CASSRQANSPLHF.

This chain uses TRBV2 with TRBJ1-1; D may be TRBD1 (6 bases). V gave up 5 bases and J gave up 6 bases, with 13 bases separating them. Germline assignment: CDR1 SNHLY and CDR2 FYNNEI. This CDR3 is built from 13 residues. The CDR3 DNA is TGTGCCAGCAGTCCCCTGGGGGGGCCTGAAGCTTTCTTT. Amino acid sequence: CASSPLGGPEAFF.

The rearrangement joins TRBV4-1 to TRBJ2-7; D might be TRBD1 (7 bases). Trimming pared 4 bases from V and 3 bases from J, leaving 16 bases between. Germline CDR1 is MGHRA and CDR2 is YSYEKL. CDR3 length: 15 amino acids. For the CDR3, the DNA is TGCGCCAGCAGCCTGTTCAGGGGGGTTAGCTACGAGCAGTACTTC. Its translation: CASSLFRGVSYEQYF.

The chain links TRBV30 to TRBJ1-2; D remains unclear. The CDR3 consists of 13 residues. V gave up 0 bases and J gave up 8 bases, with 13 bases separating them. The germline V gene encodes CDR1 GTSNPN and CDR2 SVGIG (reference sequence). CDR3 amino acids: CAWSVPPVRGYTF. The CDR3 region has the DNA TGTGCCTGGAGTGTCCCCCCGGTTCGAGGCTACACCTTC. Full variable domain (outside the CDR3, taken from reference TRBV30 and TRBJ1-2): SQTIHQWPATLVQPVGSPLSLECTVEGTSNPNLYWYRQAAGRGLQLLFYSVGIGQISSEVPQNLSASRPQDRQFILSSKKLLLSDSGFYLCAWSVPPVRGYTFGSGTRLTVV.

This sequence joins TRBV28 and TRBJ1-4; D is perhaps TRBD1 (6 bases). This CDR3 contains 16 residues. V was cut by 7 bases and J by 8 bases, with 23 bases left in between. Germline V lookup: CDR1 MDHEN, CDR2 SYDVKM. CDR3 residues: CASIPGGGALSEKLFF. The CDR3 coding sequence is TGTGCCAGCATCCCGGGGGGGGGCGCGTTAAGCGAAAAACTGTTTTTT.

J is TRBJ1-6 and V is TRBV7-2; TRBD1 agrees at 9 bases. Trimming removed 6 bases from V and 9 bases from J; junction bases left unmatched: 3. This CDR3 region has 13 residues. Germline CDR1 and CDR2: SGHTA and FQGNSA. The CDR3 sequence is CASRGDRVSPLHF. The CDR3 DNA is TGTGCCAGCAGAGGGGACAGGGTTTCACCCCTCCACTTT.

The rearrangement uses TRBV28 and TRBJ1-1; D gene ambiguous. The V end was cut by 5 bases, the J end by 0 bases, with 10 bases between. This CDR3 has 14 residues. Germline V gene sequence: CDR1 MDHEN, CDR2 SYDVKM. The CDR3 region is CASSMRGMNTEAFF. CDR3 nucleotide sequence: TGTGCCAGCAGTATGCGGGGAATGAACACTGAAGCTTTCTTT.

The chain uses TRBV28 and TRBJ1-2, with D perhaps matching TRBD1 (5 bases). Looked up from germline, CDR1 is MDHEN and CDR2 is SYDVKM. Trimming pared 3 bases from V and 6 bases from J, leaving 11 bases between. This CDR3 has 13 residues. CDR3 region: CASSLVLGDGYTF. In DNA, the CDR3 is TGTGCCAGCAGTTTGGTCCTAGGGGATGGCTACACCTTC.

The chain is built from TRBV6-5 and TRBJ2-1, with TRBD2 identical over 8 bases. The CDR3 has 15 residues. Trimming cost V 2 bases and J 5 bases; bases outside gene matches: 5. Looked up from germline, CDR1 is MNHEY and CDR2 is SVGAGI. The CDR3 DNA is TGTGCCAGCAGTTACCCGGGACTAGGTAACAATGAGCAGTTCTTC. Its protein is CASSYPGLGNNEQFF.

This chain links TRBV4-1 with TRBJ2-1; weak D call: TRBD1 (6 bases). V was clipped by 1 base and J by 4 bases, with 11 bases between them. Germline-derived CDR1 and CDR2 are MGHRA and YSYEKL. The CDR3 contains 15 residues. The CDR3 sequence: CASSQGQVGYNEQFF. For the CDR3, the DNA is TGCGCCAGCAGCCAAGGACAGGTCGGATACAATGAGCAGTTCTTC.

This chain joins TRBV11-3 and TRBJ1-1; D unclear. Deletions cut 7 bases from V and 4 bases from J, with 19 bases between. The CDR3 consists of 15 residues. Germline V CDR1 and CDR2: SGHNT, YENEEA. CDR3 sequence (DNA): TGTGCCAGCACCCTTTCAAGCGGGTTTTTCACTGAAGCTTTCTTT. Translation gives CASTLSSGFFTEAFF.

The J gene is TRBJ1-1, the V gene TRBV5-1; D unresolved. V was clipped by 7 bases and J by 1 base, with 8 bases between them. There are 12 residues in the CDR3. Germline assignment: CDR1 SGHRS and CDR2 YFSETQ. The CDR3: CASGRENTEAFF. CDR3 sequence (DNA): TGCGCCAGCGGGAGGGAGAACACTGAAGCTTTCTTT. The variable domain in full, completed from reference TRBV5-1 and TRBJ1-1, reads KAGVTQTPRYLIKTRGQQVTLSCSPISGHRSVSWYQQTPGQGLQFLFEYFSETQRNKGNFPGRFSGRQFSNSRSEMNVSTLELGDSALYLCASGRENTEAFFGQGTRLTVV.

V and J are TRBV2 and TRBJ1-6, with 8 bases lining up with TRBD1. CDR3 length equals 15 residues. Germline-derived CDR1 and CDR2 are SNHLY and FYNNEI. V lost 8 bases and J lost 7; bases outside the gene matches: 10. This CDR3 reads CASAPGQGANSPLHF. For the CDR3, the DNA is TGTGCCAGCGCCCCGGGGCAGGGGGCAAATTCACCCCTCCACTTT.

The chain carries TRBV10-1 and TRBJ2-3; D unresolved. Germline assignment: CDR1 WNHNN and CDR2 SYGVQD (reference sequence). V was shortened by 1 base and J by 2 bases, with 4 bases between the two germline ends. The CDR3 runs to 13 residues. The DNA of the CDR3 is TGCGCCAGCAGTGAGTTCTACACAGATACGCAGTATTTT. It codes for CASSEFYTDTQYF.

This clone appeared many times. The chain recombines TRBV2 with TRBJ2-4; weak D call: TRBD1 (6 bases). The CDR3 runs to 13 residues. CDR1 SNHLY and CDR2 FYNNEI come from the germline V gene. Trimming left V 4 bases short and J 3 bases short, with 7 bases between. CDR3 sequence: CASSAGDKNIQYF. The CDR3 coding sequence is TGTGCCAGCAGTGCAGGGGACAAAAACATTCAGTACTTC. Full variable domain (outside the CDR3, taken from reference TRBV2 and TRBJ2-4): EPEVTQTPSHQVTQMGQEVILRCVPISNHLYFYWYRQILGQKVEFLVSFYNNEISEKSEIFDDQFSVERPDGSNFTLKIRSTKLEDSAMYFCASSAGDKNIQYFGAGTRLSVL.

This chain connects TRBV7-9 to TRBJ1-1; no reliable D call. Between the trimmed V and J ends, which lost 1 base and 0 bases, there was a span of 9 bases. The CDR3 has 15 amino acids. Looked up from germline, CDR1 is SEHNR and CDR2 is FQNEAQ (reference sequence). The CDR3 loop is CASSLDSRLNTEAFF. CDR3 DNA: TGTGCCAGCAGCTTAGACAGCCGACTGAACACTGAAGCTTTCTTT.